This is a list of T cell receptor beta chains from one sample in a study of shared clonotypes between healthy human individuals. Produced via immunoSEQ multiplex PCR; TCRdb's table is partial and in-frame only. This table holds some 2,000,000 clones, 90% to 96% found once. Source material: naive CD4+ T cells sorted from blood. The receptor set was obtained from a man younger than 35 in good health. CDR3s include the opening cysteine and the closing phenylalanine or tryptophan. The D gene is left open where the match is weak. Clone size is shown for a subset of rows, as once, few, many or a class of expanded clone.

v_call,clone_size,d_call,j_call,cdr3_nt,cdr3_aa
TRBV6-1,NA,TRBD1,TRBJ2-1,TGTGCCAGCAGCGGACAGGGGATTTTGAATGAGCAGTTCTTC,CASSGQGILNEQFF
TRBV7-3,NA,NA,TRBJ1-1,TGTGCCAGCAGCGCAGGGAGGGGGACTGAAGCTTTCTTT,CASSAGRGTEAFF
TRBV5-1,NA,TRBD2,TRBJ2-3,TGCGCCAGCAGCTTAGCGGGAGCGAAAGATACGCAGTATTTT,CASSLAGAKDTQYF
TRBV7-9,NA,NA,TRBJ2-7,TGTGCCAGCAGCCGCACAGAGAACTACGAGCAGTACTTC,CASSRTENYEQYF
TRBV27,NA,TRBD1,TRBJ1-2,TGTGCCAGCAGAGAAACAGGGGGCCCCAACTATGGCTACACCTTC,CASRETGGPNYGYTF
TRBV10-3,NA,TRBD1,TRBJ1-1,TGTGCCATCAGTTCCGGGACAGGAACTGAAGCTTTCTTT,CAISSGTGTEAFF
TRBV30,NA,NA,TRBJ2-3,TGTGCCTGGAGTGTAGTCGGGAATACGCAGTATTTT,CAWSVVGNTQYF
TRBV11-2,NA,NA,TRBJ2-1,TGTGCCAGCAGCTTACTTGCCGGGACACGGCCTCTCAATGAGCAGTTCTTC,CASSLLAGTRPLNEQFF
TRBV10-2,NA,NA,TRBJ1-4,TGCGCCAGCAGTTTCTGGACTAATGAAAAACTGTTTTTT,CASSFWTNEKLFF
TRBV4-1,once,TRBD1,TRBJ1-2,TGCGCCAGCAGCCAAGTAATAACAGGGGTACGGGGCTACACCTTC,CASSQVITGVRGYTF
TRBV5-1,NA,NA,TRBJ1-3,TGCGCCAGCAGCGGAGGGGATGGAAACACCATATATTTT,CASSGGDGNTIYF
TRBV7-3,NA,NA,TRBJ1-1,TGTGCCAGCAGCTTACGGGCGAACACTGAAGCTTTCTTT,CASSLRANTEAFF
TRBV28,NA,NA,TRBJ1-1,TGTGCCAGCCAGAACACGAACACTGAAGCTTTCTTT,CASQNTNTEAFF
TRBV25-1,NA,TRBD1,TRBJ2-7,TGTGCCAGCAGTGTCACAGGGGGCCGATCGGGGGAGCAGTACTTC,CASSVTGGRSGEQYF
TRBV28,NA,TRBD2,TRBJ2-7,TGTGCCAGCACCACGGGAGGGGCGCTGGGTCCAACCTACGAGCAGTACTTC,CASTTGGALGPTYEQYF
TRBV5-1,NA,NA,TRBJ2-5,TGCGCCAGCAGCTTGGGGGATGTGGGAGGAGAGACCCAGTACTTC,CASSLGDVGGETQYF
TRBV5-4,NA,NA,TRBJ2-1,TGTGCCAGCATCCCCTCCGGGACGGCTAACAATGAGCAGTTCTTC,CASIPSGTANNEQFF
TRBV30,NA,TRBD2,TRBJ2-5,TGTGCCTGGAGTCAAGCGGGGGGGATTGGGACCCAGTACTTC,CAWSQAGGIGTQYF
TRBV5-4,once,TRBD1,TRBJ2-1,TGTGCCAGCAGCTCGACAGGGGGCGGGAAAAATGAGCAGTTCTTC,CASSSTGGGKNEQFF
TRBV2,NA,TRBD1,TRBJ2-7,TGTGCCAGCAGTGGGGGGACAGGGGGCTACGAGCAGTACTTC,CASSGGTGGYEQYF
TRBV4-1,NA,TRBD1,TRBJ2-1,TGCGCCAGCAGCCGAGTCATAACAGGGGATGAGCAGTTCTTC,CASSRVITGDEQFF
TRBV5-1,NA,NA,TRBJ2-7,TGCGCCAGCAGCCCTCAGGGTTTCTCCTACGAGCAGTACTTC,CASSPQGFSYEQYF
TRBV4-1,NA,NA,TRBJ2-1,TGCGCCAGCAGCCAAAGAGGCACCGAGGCAACAGGAGAGCAGTTCTTC,CASSQRGTEATGEQFF
TRBV7-2,NA,NA,TRBJ2-1,TGTGCCAGCAGCTTACGCTACATGGACTCCTACAATGAGCAGTTCTTC,CASSLRYMDSYNEQFF
TRBV5-1,NA,NA,TRBJ2-7,TGCGCCAGCAGCCGTGGTGGGACAAATTCCTACGAGCAGTACTTC,CASSRGGTNSYEQYF
TRBV2,NA,TRBD1,TRBJ1-2,TGTGCCAGCGACAGGGCGGACGGCTACACCTTC,CASDRADGYTF
TRBV2,NA,TRBD2,TRBJ2-7,TGTGCCAGCAGTGGACCCGGACTAGCGGGGGGGGAGCAGTACTTC,CASSGPGLAGGEQYF
TRBV19,once,NA,TRBJ2-5,TGTGCCAGTAGTATTTCGTACAACTTCCAAGAGACCCAGTACTTC,CASSISYNFQETQYF
TRBV27,NA,TRBD1,TRBJ2-7,TGTGCCAGCAGTGCGAGCCACCGGACAGGGACAGGGTACGAGCAGTACTTC,CASSASHRTGTGYEQYF
TRBV9,NA,NA,TRBJ2-7,TGTGCCAGCAGCGTCACAGGGACGTTCCCCTACGAGCAGTACTTC,CASSVTGTFPYEQYF
TRBV18,NA,TRBD1,TRBJ2-2,TGTGCCAGCTCACCGACAGGGGGAGTAGACACCGGGGAGCTGTTTTTT,CASSPTGGVDTGELFF
TRBV5-1,NA,TRBD1,TRBJ1-1,TGCGCCAGCAGCTTGGTCGCAGGGGGCGGGACTGAAGCTTTCTTT,CASSLVAGGGTEAFF
TRBV5-1,NA,TRBD2,TRBJ2-5,TGCGCCAGCAGCCCCCTTAGGGCGGGAGGGCCAGAGACCCAGTACTTC,CASSPLRAGGPETQYF
TRBV7-9,NA,TRBD1,TRBJ1-5,TGTGCCAGCAGCTTATTCACAGGGGGCGTCTTTAGTCAGCCCCAGCATTTT,CASSLFTGGVFSQPQHF
TRBV27,NA,NA,TRBJ2-7,TGTGCCAGCAGTTTCACCCGGGGAATACTGGGGATATCCGAGCAGTACTTC,CASSFTRGILGISEQYF
TRBV9,few,NA,TRBJ2-7,TGTGCCAGCAGCGTAGACAGAGGTCGGGAGCAGTACTTC,CASSVDRGREQYF
TRBV10-3,NA,TRBD1,TRBJ2-7,TGTGCCATCAGTGACTACAGGGGCGAGCAGTACTTC,CAISDYRGEQYF
TRBV18,NA,TRBD1,TRBJ2-3,TGTGCCAGCTCACCACTAGGGACAGGGGCAGATACGCAGTATTTT,CASSPLGTGADTQYF
TRBV5-6,NA,NA,TRBJ2-7,TGTGCCAGCAGCTCACTTTATGAGCAGTACTTC,CASSSLYEQYF
TRBV5-1,NA,TRBD1,TRBJ1-6,TGCGCCAGCAGCTTGGCCCCGACAGGGGGGAATTCACCCCTCCACTTT,CASSLAPTGGNSPLHF
TRBV2,NA,TRBD2,TRBJ2-5,TGTGCCAGCAGTAGCGGGAGCGGGACCCAGTACTTC,CASSSGSGTQYF